This entry lists 8 T cell receptor beta chains sequenced from one sample in a study of T cells after yellow fever vaccination. TCRdb redid the calling of the 5' RACE reads with MiXCR, one entry per CDR3 protein. The table shows approximately 160,000 distinct CDR3 sequences, with around 9.7% occurring only once. The material was CD8+ T cells sorted from PBMCs, obtained 45 days after the yellow fever booster vaccination. These receptors came from a man between 18 and 35 years old who received the YFV17D yellow fever vaccine.

The genes are TRBV5-1 and TRBJ2-1, with D uncertain. The CDR3 spans 17 residues. Germline CDR1 reads SGHRS; CDR2 reads YFSETQ. The V end lost 0 bases, the J end lost 2 bases, and 15 bases lay between the germline ends. The CDR3 protein is CASSLVLGSPTYNEQFF. DNA of the CDR3: TGCGCCAGCAGCTTGGTATTGGGCAGCCCTACCTACAATGAGCAGTTCTTC. The full variable domain, with the rest looked up from reference TRBV5-1 and TRBJ2-1, is KAGVTQTPRYLIKTRGQQVTLSCSPISGHRSVSWYQQTPGQGLQFLFEYFSETQRNKGNFPGRFSGRQFSNSRSEMNVSTLELGDSALYLCASSLVLGSPTYNEQFFGPGTRLTVL.

This clonotype was found a few times. V gene TRBV3-1 combines with J gene TRBJ2-5; 7 bases align to TRBD1. The CDR3 totals 17 residues. V shed 2 bases and J 4 bases; nucleotides not matched to a gene: 13. Germline CDR1 reads LGHDT; CDR2 reads YNNKEL (reference sequence). CDR3 in amino acids: CASSQPPGTVGGETQYF. The CDR3, as DNA: TGTGCCAGCAGCCAACCGCCCGGGACAGTCGGAGGAGAGACCCAGTACTTC.

A few counts support this clonotype. The V gene is TRBV20-1, the J gene TRBJ2-2; the match to TRBD1 covers 7 bases. This CDR3 spans 13 amino acids. The V segment lost 6 bases and the J segment 1 base; nucleotides outside the gene matches: 2. Germline values: CDR1 DFQATT, CDR2 SNEGSKA (reference sequence). CDR3 amino acids: CSARTGNTGELFF. CDR3 in DNA: TGCAGTGCCAGGACAGGGAACACCGGGGAGCTGTTTTTT.

This clonotype was detected a few times. The chain carries TRBV7-6 and TRBJ1-1; TRBD1 matches 9 bases. Germline CDR1 is SGHVS and CDR2 is FNYEAQ. The CDR3 is made up of 12 amino acids. The J segment lost 8 bases and the V segment lost 5 bases, leaving 3 bases of the junction unmatched. In DNA, the CDR3 is TGTGCCAGCAGCCCCGGGACAGGGGAAGCTTTCTTT. This encodes CASSPGTGEAFF.

The chain couples TRBV6-6 to TRBJ1-1; D is unresolved. The CDR3 contains 16 residues. Per germline, CDR1 MNHNY and CDR2 SVGAGI (reference sequence). Trimming left V 0 bases short and J 0 bases short, with 11 bases between. The CDR3 loop reads CASSYSLVTVNTEAFF. CDR3 sequence (DNA): TGTGCCAGCAGTTACTCGTTAGTAACGGTGAACACTGAAGCTTTCTTT.

J is TRBJ2-3 and V is TRBV7-8, with a weak D call TRBD1 (6 bases). The CDR3 extends over 16 amino acids. Germline loops: CDR1 SGHVS, CDR2 FQNEAQ. V lost 0 bases to trimming and J lost 1 base, with 11 bases between them. CDR3 DNA sequence: TGTGCCAGCAGCTTAGCGACAGGTCTACGCACAGATACGCAGTATTTT. Its protein product is CASSLATGLRTDTQYF.

The rearrangement joins TRBV28 to TRBJ2-7; maybe TRBD1 (5 bases). Germline CDR1 reads MDHEN; CDR2 reads SYDVKM. This CDR3 comprises 12 residues. V gave up 3 bases and J gave up 4 bases, with 7 bases separating them. CDR3 nucleotide sequence: TGTGCCAGCAGTTTTCAGGGATACGAGCAGTACTTC. Protein: CASSFQGYEQYF.

This chain connects TRBV6-5 to TRBJ1-1; D not certain. The CDR3 contains 13 residues. V lost 6 bases and J 1 base, leaving 9 bases between the germline ends. Per the germline V gene, CDR1 is MNHEY and CDR2 is SVGAGI. CDR3 bases: TGTGCCAGCAGCCCAACAGCGAACACTGAAGCTTTCTTT. Translating gives CASSPTANTEAFF.